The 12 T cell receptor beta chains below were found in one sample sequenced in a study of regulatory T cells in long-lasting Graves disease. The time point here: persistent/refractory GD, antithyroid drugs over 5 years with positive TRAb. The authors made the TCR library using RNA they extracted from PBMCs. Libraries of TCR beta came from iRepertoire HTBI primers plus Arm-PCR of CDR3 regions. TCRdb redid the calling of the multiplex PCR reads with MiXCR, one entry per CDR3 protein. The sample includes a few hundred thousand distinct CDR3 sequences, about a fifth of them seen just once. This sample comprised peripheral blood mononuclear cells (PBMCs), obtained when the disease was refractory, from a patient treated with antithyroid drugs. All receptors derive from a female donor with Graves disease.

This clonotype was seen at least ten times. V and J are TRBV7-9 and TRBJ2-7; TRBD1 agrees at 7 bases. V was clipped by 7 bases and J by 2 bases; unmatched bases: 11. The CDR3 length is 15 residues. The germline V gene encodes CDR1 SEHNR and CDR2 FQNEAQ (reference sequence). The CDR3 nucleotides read TGTGCCAGCAACTCTCCGCGACAGGGTACCTACGAGCAGTACTTC. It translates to CASNSPRQGTYEQYF.

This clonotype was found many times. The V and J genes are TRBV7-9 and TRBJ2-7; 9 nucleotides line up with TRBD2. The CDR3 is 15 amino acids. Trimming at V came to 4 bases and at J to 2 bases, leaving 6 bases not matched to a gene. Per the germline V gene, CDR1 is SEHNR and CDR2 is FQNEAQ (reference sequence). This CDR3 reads CASSSLAGSTYEQYF. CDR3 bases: TGTGCCAGCAGCTCCCTAGCGGGATCAACCTACGAGCAGTACTTC.

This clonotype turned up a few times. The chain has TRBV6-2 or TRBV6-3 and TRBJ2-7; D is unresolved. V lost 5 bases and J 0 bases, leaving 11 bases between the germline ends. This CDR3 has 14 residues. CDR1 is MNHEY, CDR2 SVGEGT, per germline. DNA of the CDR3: TGTGCCAGCAGTGCGGACGGGTTCTCCTACGAGCAGTACTTC. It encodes CASSADGFSYEQYF.

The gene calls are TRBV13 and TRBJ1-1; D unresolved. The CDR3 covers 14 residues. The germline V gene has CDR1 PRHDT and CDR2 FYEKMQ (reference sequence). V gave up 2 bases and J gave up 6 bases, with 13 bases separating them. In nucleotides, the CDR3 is TGTGCCAGCAGCTTAAGGAGGGCACGCCCTGAAGCTTTCTTT. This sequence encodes CASSLRRARPEAFF.

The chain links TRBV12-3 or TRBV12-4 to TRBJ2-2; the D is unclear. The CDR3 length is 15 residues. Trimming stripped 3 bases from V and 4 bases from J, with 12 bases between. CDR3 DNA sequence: TGTGCCAGCAGTTTTTGGCTAGGGCTCACCGGGGAGCTGTTTTTT. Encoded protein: CASSFWLGLTGELFF.

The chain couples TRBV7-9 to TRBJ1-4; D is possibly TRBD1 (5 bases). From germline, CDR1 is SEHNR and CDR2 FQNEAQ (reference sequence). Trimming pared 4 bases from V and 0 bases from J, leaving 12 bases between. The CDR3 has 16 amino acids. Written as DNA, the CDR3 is TGTGCCAGCAGCTCATTCAGGGATACAACTAATGAAAAACTGTTTTTT. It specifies CASSSFRDTTNEKLFF.

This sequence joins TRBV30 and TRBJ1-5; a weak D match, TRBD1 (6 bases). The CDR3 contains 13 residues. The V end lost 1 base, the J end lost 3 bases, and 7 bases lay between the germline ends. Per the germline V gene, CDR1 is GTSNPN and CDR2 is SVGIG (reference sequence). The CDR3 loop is CAWSGTDNQPQHF. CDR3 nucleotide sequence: TGTGCCTGGAGTGGGACAGACAATCAGCCCCAGCATTTT. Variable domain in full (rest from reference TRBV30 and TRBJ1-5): SQTIHQWPATLVQPVGSPLSLECTVEGTSNPNLYWYRQAAGRGLQLLFYSVGIGQISSEVPQNLSASRPQDRQFILSSKKLLLSDSGFYLCAWSGTDNQPQHFGDGTRLSIL.

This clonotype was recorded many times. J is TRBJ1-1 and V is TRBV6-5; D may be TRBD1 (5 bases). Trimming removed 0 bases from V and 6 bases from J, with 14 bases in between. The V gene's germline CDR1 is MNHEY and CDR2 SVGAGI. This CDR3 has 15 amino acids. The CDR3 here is CASSYSRNSGPEAFF. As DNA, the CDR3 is TGTGCCAGCAGTTACTCTAGGAATTCGGGACCTGAAGCTTTCTTT.

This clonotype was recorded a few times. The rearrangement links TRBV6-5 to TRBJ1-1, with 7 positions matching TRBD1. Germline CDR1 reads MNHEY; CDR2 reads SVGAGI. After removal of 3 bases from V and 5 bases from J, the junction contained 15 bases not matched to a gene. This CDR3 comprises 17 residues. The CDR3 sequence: CASSYILGDRVGTEAFF. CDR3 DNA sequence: TGTGCCAGCAGTTATATTCTAGGTGACAGGGTGGGGACTGAAGCTTTCTTT.

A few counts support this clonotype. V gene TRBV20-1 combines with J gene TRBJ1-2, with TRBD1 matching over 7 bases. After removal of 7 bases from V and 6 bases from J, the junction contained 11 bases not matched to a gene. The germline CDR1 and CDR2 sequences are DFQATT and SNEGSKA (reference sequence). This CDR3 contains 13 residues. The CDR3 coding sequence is TGCAGTGTCCCGACAGGGAATGAGAATGGCTACACCTTC. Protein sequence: CSVPTGNENGYTF.

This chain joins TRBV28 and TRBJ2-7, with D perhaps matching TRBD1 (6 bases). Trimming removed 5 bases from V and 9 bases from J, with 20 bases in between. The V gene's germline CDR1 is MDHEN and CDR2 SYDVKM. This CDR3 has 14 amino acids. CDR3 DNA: TGTGCCAGCAGTCTGGGGGCGGGTTTTGGCGGGCAGTACTTC. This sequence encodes CASSLGAGFGGQYF.

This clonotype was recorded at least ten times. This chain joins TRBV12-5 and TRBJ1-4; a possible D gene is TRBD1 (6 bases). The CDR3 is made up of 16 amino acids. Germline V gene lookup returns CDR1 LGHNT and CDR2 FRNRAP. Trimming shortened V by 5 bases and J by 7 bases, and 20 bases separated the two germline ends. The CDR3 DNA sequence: TGTGCTAGTGGTCAGACAACACAGGGACTCGGTGAAAAACTGTTTTTT. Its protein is CASGQTTQGLGEKLFF.